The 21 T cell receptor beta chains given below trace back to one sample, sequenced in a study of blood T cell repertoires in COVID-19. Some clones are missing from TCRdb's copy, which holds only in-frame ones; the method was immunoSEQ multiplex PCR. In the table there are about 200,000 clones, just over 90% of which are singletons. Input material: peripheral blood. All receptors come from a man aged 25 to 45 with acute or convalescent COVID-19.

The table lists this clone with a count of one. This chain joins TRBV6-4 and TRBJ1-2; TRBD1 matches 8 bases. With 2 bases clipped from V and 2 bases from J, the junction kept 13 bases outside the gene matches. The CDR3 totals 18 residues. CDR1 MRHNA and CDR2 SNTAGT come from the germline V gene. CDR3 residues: CASSDTAFGQGLNYGYTF. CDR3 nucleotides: TGTGCCAGCAGTGACACCGCTTTCGGACAGGGCCTCAACTATGGCTACACCTTC.

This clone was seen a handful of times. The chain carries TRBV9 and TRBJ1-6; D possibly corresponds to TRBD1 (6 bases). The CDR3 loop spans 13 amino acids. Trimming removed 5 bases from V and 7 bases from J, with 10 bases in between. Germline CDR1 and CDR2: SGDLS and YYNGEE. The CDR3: CASRPTGNSPLHF. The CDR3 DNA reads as TGTGCCAGCAGGCCTACAGGGAATTCACCCCTCCACTTT.

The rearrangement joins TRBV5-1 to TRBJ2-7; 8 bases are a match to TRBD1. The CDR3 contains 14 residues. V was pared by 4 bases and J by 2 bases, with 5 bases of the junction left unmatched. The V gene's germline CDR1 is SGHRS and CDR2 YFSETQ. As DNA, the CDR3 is TGCGCCAGCAGCCAGGACAGGGCGACCTACGAGCAGTACTTC. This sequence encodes CASSQDRATYEQYF.

CDR3 nucleotides: TGTGCCAGCAGCACCGAAGGGGTGGAGCAGTACTTC. Translation: CASSTEGVEQYF. The chain is built from TRBV2 and TRBJ2-7; possible D gene TRBD1, 5 bases. CDR1 and CDR2 from the germline V gene are SNHLY and FYNNEI. Trimming left V 6 bases short and J 7 bases short, with 13 bases between. The CDR3 contains 12 residues.

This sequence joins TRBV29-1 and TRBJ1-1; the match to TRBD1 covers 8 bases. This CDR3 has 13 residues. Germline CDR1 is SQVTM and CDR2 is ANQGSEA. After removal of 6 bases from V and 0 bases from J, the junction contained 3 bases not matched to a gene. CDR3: CSVGTGVNTEAFF. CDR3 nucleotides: TGCAGCGTAGGGACAGGAGTGAACACTGAAGCTTTCTTT.

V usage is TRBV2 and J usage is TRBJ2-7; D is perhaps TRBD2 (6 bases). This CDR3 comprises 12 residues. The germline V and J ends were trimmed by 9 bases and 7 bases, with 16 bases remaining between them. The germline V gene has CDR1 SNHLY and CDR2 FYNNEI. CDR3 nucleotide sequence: TGTGCCAGACGAAAGCAAGGGAGGGAGCAGTACTTC. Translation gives CARRKQGREQYF.

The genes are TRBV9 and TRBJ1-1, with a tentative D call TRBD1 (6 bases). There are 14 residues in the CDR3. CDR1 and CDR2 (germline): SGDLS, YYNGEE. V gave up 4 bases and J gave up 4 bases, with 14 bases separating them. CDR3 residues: CASSPRPGATEAFF. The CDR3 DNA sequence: TGTGCCAGCAGCCCCCGACCAGGGGCCACTGAAGCTTTCTTT.

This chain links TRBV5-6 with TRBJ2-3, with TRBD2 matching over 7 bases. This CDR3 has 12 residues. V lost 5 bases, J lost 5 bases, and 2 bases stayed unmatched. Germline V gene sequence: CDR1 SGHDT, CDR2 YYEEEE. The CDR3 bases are TGTGCCAGCAGTGGGGGGGTAGATACGCAGTATTTT. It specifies CASSGGVDTQYF.

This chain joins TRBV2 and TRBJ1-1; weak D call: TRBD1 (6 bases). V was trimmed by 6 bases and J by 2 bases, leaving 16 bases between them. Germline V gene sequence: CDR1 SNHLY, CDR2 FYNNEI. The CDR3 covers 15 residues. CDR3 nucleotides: TGTGCCAGCAGAACCCAGGGGACGGTCAACACTGAAGCTTTCTTT. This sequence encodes CASRTQGTVNTEAFF.

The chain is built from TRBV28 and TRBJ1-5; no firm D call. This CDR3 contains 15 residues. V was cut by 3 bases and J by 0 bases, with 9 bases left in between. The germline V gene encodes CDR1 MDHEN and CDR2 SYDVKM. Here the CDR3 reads CASSFRQFSNQPQHF. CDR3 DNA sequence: TGTGCCAGCAGTTTCAGGCAATTTAGCAATCAGCCCCAGCATTTT.

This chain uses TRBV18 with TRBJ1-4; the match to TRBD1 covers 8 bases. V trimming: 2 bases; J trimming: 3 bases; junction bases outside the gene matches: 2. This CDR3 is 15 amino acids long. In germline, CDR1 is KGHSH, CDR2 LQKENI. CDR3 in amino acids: CASSPGTGPNEKLFF. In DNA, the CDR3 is TGTGCCAGCTCACCAGGGACAGGCCCTAATGAAAAACTGTTTTTT.

The CDR3 loop reads CASSQSGNEQFF. The CDR3 coding sequence is TGTGCCAGCTCACAGTCCGGGAATGAGCAGTTCTTC. This chain links TRBV18 with TRBJ2-1; the D is unclear. V was cut by 4 bases and J by 7 bases, with 8 bases left in between. The CDR3 extends over 12 amino acids. The germline V gene has CDR1 KGHSH and CDR2 LQKENI.

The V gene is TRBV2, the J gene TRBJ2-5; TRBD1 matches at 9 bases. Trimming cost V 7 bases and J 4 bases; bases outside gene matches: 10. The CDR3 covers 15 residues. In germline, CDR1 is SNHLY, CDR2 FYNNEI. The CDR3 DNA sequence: TGTGCCAGCAATAAGGGACAGGGAAGGTTAGAGACCCAGTACTTC. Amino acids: CASNKGQGRLETQYF.

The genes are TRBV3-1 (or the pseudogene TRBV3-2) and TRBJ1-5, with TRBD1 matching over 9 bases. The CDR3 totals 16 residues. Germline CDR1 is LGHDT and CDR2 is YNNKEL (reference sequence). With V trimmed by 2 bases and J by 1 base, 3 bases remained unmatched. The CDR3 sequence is CASSQTGGASNQPQHF. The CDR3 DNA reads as TGTGCCAGCAGCCAAACAGGGGGCGCAAGCAATCAGCCCCAGCATTTT.

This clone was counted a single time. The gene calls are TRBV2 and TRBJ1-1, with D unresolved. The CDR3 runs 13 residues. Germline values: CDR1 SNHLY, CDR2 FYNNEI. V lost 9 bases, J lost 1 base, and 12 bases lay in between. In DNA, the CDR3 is TGTGCCAGTCTAACCGGAGGGAACACTGAAGCTTTCTTT. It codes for CASLTGGNTEAFF.

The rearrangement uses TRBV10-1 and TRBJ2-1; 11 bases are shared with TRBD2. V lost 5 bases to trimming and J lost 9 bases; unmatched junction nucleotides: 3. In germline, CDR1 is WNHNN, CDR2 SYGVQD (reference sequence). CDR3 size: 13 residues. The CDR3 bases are TGCGCCAGCAGTCGTAGCGGGAGGGGTGAGCAGTTCTTC. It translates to CASSRSGRGEQFF.

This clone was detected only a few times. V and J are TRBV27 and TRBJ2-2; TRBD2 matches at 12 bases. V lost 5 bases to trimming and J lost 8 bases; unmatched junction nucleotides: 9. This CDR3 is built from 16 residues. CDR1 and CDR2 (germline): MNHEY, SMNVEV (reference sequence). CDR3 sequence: CASSVGLAGVEGELFF. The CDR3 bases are TGTGCCAGCAGTGTGGGACTAGCGGGCGTTGAAGGGGAGCTGTTTTTT.

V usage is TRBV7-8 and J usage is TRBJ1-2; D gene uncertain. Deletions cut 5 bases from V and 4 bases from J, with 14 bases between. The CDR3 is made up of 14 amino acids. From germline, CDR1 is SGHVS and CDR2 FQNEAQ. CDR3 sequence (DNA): TGTGCCAGCAGCCCCGGAACCGGCGGCTATGGCTACACCTTC. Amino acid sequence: CASSPGTGGYGYTF.

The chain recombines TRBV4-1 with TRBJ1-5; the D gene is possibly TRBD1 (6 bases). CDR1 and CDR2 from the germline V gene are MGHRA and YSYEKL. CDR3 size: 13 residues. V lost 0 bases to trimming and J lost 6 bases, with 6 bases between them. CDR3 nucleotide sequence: TGCGCCAGCAGCCAAGACAGGGGTCAGCCCCAGCATTTT. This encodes CASSQDRGQPQHF.

The CDR3 here is CASSTTGGGYGYTF. The DNA of the CDR3 is TGCGCCAGCAGCACGACAGGGGGCGGCTATGGCTACACCTTC. V and J are TRBV5-1 and TRBJ1-2; 10 bases fit TRBD1. There are 14 residues in the CDR3. J was trimmed by 4 bases and V by 4 bases; bases with no gene match: 4. The V gene's germline CDR1 is SGHRS and CDR2 YFSETQ.

CDR3 amino acids: CASSLSTTRQYF. The CDR3 bases are TGTGCCAGCAGTTTATCTACTACGAGGCAGTACTTC. The genes are TRBV6-2 or TRBV6-3 and TRBJ2-7, with no clear D. Germline V gene sequence: CDR1 MNHEY, CDR2 SVGEGT. V dropped 4 bases and J dropped 9 bases, with 13 bases sitting between them. The CDR3 totals 12 residues.